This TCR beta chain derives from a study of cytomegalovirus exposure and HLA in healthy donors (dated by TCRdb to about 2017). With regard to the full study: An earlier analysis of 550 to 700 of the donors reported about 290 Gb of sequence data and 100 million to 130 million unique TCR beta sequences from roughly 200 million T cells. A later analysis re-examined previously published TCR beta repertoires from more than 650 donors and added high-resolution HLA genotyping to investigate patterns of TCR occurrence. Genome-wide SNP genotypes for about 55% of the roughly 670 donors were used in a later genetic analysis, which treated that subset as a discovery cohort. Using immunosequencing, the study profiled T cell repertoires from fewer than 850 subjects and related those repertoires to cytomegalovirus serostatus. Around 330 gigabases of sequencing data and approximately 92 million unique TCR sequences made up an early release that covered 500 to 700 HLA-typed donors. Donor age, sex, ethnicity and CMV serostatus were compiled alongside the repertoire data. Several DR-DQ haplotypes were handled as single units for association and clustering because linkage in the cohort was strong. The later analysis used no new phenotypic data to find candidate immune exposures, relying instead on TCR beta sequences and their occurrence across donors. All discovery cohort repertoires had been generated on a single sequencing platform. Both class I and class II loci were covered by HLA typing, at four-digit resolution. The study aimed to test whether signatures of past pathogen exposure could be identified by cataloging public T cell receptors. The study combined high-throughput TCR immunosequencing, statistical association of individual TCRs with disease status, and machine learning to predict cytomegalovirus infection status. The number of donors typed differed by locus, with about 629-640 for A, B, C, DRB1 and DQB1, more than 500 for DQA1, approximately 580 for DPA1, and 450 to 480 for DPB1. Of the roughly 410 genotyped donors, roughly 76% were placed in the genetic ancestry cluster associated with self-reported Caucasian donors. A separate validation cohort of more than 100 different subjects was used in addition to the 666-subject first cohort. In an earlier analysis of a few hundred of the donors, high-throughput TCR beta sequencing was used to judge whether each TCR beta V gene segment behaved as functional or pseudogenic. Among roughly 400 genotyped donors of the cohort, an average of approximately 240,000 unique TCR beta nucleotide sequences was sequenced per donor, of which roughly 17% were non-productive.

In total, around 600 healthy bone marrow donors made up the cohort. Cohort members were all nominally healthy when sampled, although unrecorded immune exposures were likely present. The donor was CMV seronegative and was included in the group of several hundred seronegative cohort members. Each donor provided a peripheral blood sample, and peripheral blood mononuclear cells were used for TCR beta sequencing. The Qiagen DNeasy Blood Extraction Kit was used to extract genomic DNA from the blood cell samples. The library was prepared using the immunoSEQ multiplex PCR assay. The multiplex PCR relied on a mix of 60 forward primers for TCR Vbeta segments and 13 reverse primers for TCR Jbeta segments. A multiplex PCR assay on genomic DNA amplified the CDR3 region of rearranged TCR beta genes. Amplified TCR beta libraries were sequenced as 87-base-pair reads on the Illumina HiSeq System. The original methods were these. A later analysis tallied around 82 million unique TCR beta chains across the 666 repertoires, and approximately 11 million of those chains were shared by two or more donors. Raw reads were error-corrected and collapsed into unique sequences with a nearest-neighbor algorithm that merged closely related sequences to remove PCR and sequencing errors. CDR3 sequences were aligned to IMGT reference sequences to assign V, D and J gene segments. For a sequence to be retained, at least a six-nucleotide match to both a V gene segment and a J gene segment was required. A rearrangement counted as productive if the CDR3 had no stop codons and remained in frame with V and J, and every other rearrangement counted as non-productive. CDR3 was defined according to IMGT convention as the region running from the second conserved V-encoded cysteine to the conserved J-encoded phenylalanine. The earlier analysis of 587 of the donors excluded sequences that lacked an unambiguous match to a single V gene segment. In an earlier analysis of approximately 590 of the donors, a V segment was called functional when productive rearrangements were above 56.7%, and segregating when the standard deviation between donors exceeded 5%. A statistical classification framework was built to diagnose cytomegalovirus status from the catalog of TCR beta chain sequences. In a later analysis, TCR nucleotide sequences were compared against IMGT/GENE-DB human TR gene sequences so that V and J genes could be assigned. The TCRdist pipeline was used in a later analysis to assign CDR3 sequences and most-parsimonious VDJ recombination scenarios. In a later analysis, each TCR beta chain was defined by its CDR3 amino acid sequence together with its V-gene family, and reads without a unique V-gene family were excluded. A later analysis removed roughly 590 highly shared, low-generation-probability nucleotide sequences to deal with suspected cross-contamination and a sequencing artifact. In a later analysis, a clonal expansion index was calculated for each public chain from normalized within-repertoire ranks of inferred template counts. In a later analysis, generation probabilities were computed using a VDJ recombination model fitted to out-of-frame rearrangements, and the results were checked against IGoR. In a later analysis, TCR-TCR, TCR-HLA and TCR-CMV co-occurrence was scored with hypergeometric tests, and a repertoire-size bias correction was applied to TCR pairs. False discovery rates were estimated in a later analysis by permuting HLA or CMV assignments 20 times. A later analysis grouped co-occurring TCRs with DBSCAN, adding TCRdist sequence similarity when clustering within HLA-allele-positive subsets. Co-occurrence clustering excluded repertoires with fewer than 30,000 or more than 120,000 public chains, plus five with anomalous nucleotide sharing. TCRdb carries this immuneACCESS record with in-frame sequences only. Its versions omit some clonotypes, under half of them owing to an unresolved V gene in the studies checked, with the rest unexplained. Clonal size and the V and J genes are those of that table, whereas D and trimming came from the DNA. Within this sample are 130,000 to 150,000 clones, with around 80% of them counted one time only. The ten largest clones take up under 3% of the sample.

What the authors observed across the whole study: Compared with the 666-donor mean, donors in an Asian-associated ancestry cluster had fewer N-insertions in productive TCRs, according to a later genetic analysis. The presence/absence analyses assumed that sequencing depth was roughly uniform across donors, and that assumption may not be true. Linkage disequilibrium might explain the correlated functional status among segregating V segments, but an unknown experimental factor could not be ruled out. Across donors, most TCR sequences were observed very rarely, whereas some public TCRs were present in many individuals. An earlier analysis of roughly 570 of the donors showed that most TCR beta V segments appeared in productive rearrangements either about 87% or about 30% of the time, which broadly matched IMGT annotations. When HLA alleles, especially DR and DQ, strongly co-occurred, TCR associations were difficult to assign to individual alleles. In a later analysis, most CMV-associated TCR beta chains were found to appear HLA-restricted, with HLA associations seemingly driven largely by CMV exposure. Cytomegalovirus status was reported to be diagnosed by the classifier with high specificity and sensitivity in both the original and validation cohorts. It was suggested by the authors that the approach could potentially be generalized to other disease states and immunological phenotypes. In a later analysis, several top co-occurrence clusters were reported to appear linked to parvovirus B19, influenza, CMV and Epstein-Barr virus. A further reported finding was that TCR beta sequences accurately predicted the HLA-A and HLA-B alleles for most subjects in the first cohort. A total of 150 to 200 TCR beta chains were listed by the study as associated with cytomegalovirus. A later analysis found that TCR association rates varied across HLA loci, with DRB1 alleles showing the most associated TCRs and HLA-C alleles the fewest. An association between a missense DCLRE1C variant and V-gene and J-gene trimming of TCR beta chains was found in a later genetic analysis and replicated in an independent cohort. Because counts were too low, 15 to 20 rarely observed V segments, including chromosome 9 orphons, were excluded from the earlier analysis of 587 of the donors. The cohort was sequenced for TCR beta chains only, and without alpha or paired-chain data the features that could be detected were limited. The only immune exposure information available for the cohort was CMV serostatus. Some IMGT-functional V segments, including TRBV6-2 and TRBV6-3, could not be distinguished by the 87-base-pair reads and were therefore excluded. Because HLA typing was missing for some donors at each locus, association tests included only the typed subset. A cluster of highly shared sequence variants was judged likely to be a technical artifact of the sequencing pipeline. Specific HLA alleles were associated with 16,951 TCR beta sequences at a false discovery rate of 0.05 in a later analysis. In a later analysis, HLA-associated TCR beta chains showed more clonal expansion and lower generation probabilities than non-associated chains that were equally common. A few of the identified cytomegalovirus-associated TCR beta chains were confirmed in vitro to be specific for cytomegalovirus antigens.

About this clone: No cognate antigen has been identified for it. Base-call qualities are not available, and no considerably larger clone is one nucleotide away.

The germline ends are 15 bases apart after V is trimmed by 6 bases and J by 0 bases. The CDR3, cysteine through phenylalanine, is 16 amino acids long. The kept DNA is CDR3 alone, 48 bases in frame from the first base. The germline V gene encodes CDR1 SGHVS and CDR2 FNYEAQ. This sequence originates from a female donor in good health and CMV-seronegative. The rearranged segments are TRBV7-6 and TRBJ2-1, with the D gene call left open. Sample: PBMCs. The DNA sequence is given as TGTGCCAGCAGATCTAAAGAGGCTAGCTCCTACAATGAGCAGTTCTTC. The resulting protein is CASRSKEASSYNEQFF.